In this sample, the clone carrying this T cell receptor (beta chain) turned up a few times. This record comes from a study of T cells in Graves' hyperthyroidism and ophthalmopathy. At the level of the study: It was at initial diagnosis, before any treatment, that peripheral blood was collected.

Amplification targeted TCR beta CDR3 regions from RNA transcripts. RT-PCR in the first round (using the HTBI primer set) targeted the TCR CDR3. TCRdb processed the multiplex PCR reads anew with MiXCR; each CDR3 protein has one entry. The table records approximately 610,000 distinct CDR3 sequences, approximately 15% of them present only once. CDR1 DFQATT and CDR2 SNEGSKA come from the germline V gene (reference sequence). V lost 1 base to trimming and J lost 0 bases, with 9 bases between them. The CDR3 consists of 15 residues. Sequenced input: blood. This chain connects TRBV20-1 to TRBJ1-4; a possible D gene is TRBD1 (5 bases). This sequence originates from a woman aged 18-30 years with Graves' hyperthyroidism. The CDR3 nucleotides are TGCAGTGCTAGAGGGGACGGTGCAACTAATGAAAAACTGTTTTTT. Its protein is CSARGDGATNEKLFF.